A single sample is the source of the 3 T cell receptor beta chains below, sequenced in a study of early T cells in non-severe SARS-CoV-2 infection. MiXCR, applied by TCRdb to the 5' RACE reads, yields one record per CDR3 protein. This table holds about 54,000 distinct CDR3 sequences, about 8% found once. The specimen was whole blood, collected at baseline. Every receptor here comes from an adult who was a healthcare worker with PCR-confirmed SARS-CoV-2 infection or an uninfected control (not recorded which).

Only a few counts were recorded for this clonotype. The genes are TRBV27 and TRBJ2-5; 7 bases match TRBD2. CDR1 MNHEY and CDR2 SMNVEV come from the germline V gene (reference sequence). The V gene end was trimmed by 2 bases and the J gene end by 4 bases; junction bases not matched to a gene: 7. CDR3 length: 15 residues. As DNA, the CDR3 is TGTGCCAGCAGTTTAGGCGGCGGGAGAGGAGAGACCCAGTACTTC. Translating it yields CASSLGGGRGETQYF.

This clonotype came up many times. The rearrangement joins TRBV24-1 to TRBJ2-1; possibly TRBD2 for D (6 bases). The germline V gene has CDR1 KGHDR and CDR2 SFDVKD. Trimming pared 0 bases from V and 8 bases from J, leaving 10 bases between. This CDR3 is 14 amino acids long. CDR3 coding DNA: TGTGCCACCAGTGATTTGGCTAGCGCTTATGAGCAGTTCTTC. This encodes CATSDLASAYEQFF.

This rearrangement joins TRBV18 to TRBJ2-7, with 7 bases fitting TRBD1. This CDR3 has 16 residues. V dropped 0 bases and J dropped 6; count of bases not matched to a gene: 11. Germline loops: CDR1 KGHSH, CDR2 LQKENI. The CDR3 loop is CASSPPSRKGASEQYF. Written as DNA, the CDR3 is TGTGCCAGCTCACCACCGTCGAGAAAGGGGGCCAGCGAGCAGTACTTC.